The 6 T cell receptor beta chains reported below all come from one sample, sequenced in a study of cytomegalovirus exposure and HLA in healthy donors. The study ran its PCR with 60 Vbeta and 13 Jbeta primers. Clones were sequenced by immunoSEQ multiplex PCR, and TCRdb holds only the in-frame ones, with some missing. Here the sample spans some 140,000 clones, 73% being singletons. Sequenced material: PBMCs. These receptors were obtained from a woman in her thirties or forties in good health and CMV-seronegative.

This clone has more than one count but fewer than ten. The CDR3 region has the DNA TGTGCCAGCAGCTTAGACAGGGTAGCGTCGGACACTGAAGCTTTCTTT. Residues: CASSLDRVASDTEAFF. The chain links TRBV7-2 to TRBJ1-1; D perhaps matches TRBD1 (6 bases). Germline V gene data show CDR1 as SGHTA and CDR2 as FQGNSA. V gave up 1 base and J gave up 3 bases, with 15 bases separating them. This CDR3 spans 16 amino acids.

This clone was counted only a few times. This chain connects TRBV29-1 to TRBJ1-1, with a possible D match to TRBD1 (5 bases). Germline V gene data show CDR1 as SQVTM and CDR2 as ANQGSEA. The CDR3 has 14 amino acids. V was cut by 0 bases and J by 1 base, with 9 bases left in between. CDR3 in amino acids: CSVEEDSANTEAFF. DNA of the CDR3: TGCAGCGTTGAAGAAGACAGCGCGAACACTGAAGCTTTCTTT.

The chain uses TRBV28 and TRBJ2-1, with 8 bases fitting TRBD2. CDR3 length: 14 residues. The ends lost 5 bases at V and 9 bases at J; junction bases unmatched: 9. CDR1 MDHEN and CDR2 SYDVKM come from the germline V gene. The CDR3 protein is CASSPNRGGREQFF. The CDR3 nucleotides read TGTGCCAGCAGTCCTAACCGGGGGGGACGTGAGCAGTTCTTC.

V gene TRBV5-1 combines with J gene TRBJ1-4; no clear D. Germline V gene sequence: CDR1 SGHRS, CDR2 YFSETQ. V lost 2 bases to trimming and J lost 2 bases, with 7 bases between them. The CDR3 length is 14 residues. CDR3 coding DNA: TGCGCCAGCAGCTTTGGAGGGACTAATGAAAAACTGTTTTTT. This translates into CASSFGGTNEKLFF.

This clone turned up a few times. The chain is built from TRBV6-6 and TRBJ1-5, with D unresolved. The ends were cut back, 5 bases at V and 11 bases at J, with 10 bases in the middle. CDR3 size: 11 residues. Germline CDR1 MNHNY, CDR2 SVGAGI (reference sequence). The CDR3 loop is CASSLSGTQHF. The CDR3 nucleotides read TGTGCCAGCAGTCTGAGCGGAACCCAGCATTTT.

Points on this clone: This same CDR3 is encoded by further DNA sequences in the sample. The chain combines TRBV15 with TRBJ1-1; D remains ambiguous. In germline, CDR1 is LNHNV, CDR2 YYDKDF (reference sequence). Trimming left V 0 bases short and J 1 base short, with 9 bases between. This CDR3 comprises 15 residues. The CDR3 DNA reads as TGTGCCACCAGCAGAGATCGGGAGAGGAACACTGAAGCTTTCTTT. Translating it yields CATSRDRERNTEAFF. Using reference TRBV15 and TRBJ1-1 for the parts outside the CDR3, the full variable domain is DAMVIQNPRYQVTQFGKPVTLSCSQTLNHNVMYWYQQKSSQAPKLLFHYYDKDFNNEADTPDNFQSRRPNTSFCFLDIRSPGLGDTAMYLCATSRDRERNTEAFFGQGTRLTVV.